The 5 T cell receptor beta chains below come from one sample, sequenced in a study of T cell responses to AZD1222 COVID-19 vaccine. Libraries were prepared by immunoSEQ multiplex PCR; TCRdb keeps only in-frame clonotypes and omits some of them. The data contain roughly 150,000 clones, approximately 90% of them seen just once; the ten biggest clones take up less than 1.5%. The source was peripheral blood, collected 28 days after the second AZD1222 dose. All receptors derive from an adult who received the AZD1222 COVID-19 vaccine.

The V call is TRBV28, the J call TRBJ2-2, with D tentatively TRBD2 (6 bases). This CDR3 is 15 amino acids long. V was shortened by 7 bases and J by 3 bases, with 15 bases between the two germline ends. Germline V gene lookup returns CDR1 MDHEN and CDR2 SYDVKM. CDR3 bases: TGTGCCAGCACCCGGACGGGGACTTACACCGGGGAGCTGTTTTTT. It encodes CASTRTGTYTGELFF.

The chain uses TRBV14 and TRBJ1-2; 8 nucleotides agree with TRBD1. Per germline, CDR1 SGHDN and CDR2 FVKESK. The junction had 6 bases not matched to a gene; V was cut back by 4 bases and J by 5 bases. CDR3 length: 14 residues. CDR3 sequence (DNA): TGTGCCAGCAGCCGGACAGGGTTTAGGTATGGCTACACCTTC. Translated, it gives CASSRTGFRYGYTF.

The chain carries TRBV7-9 and TRBJ1-1; TRBD1 might be the D (6 bases). There are 14 residues in the CDR3. V dropped 3 bases and J dropped 1 base, with 9 bases sitting between them. CDR1 and CDR2 (germline): SEHNR, FQNEAQ (reference sequence). CDR3 in DNA: TGTGCCAGCAGCTTCAGGGGCCCGAACACTGAAGCTTTCTTT. It codes for CASSFRGPNTEAFF. The full variable domain, completed using reference TRBV7-9 and TRBJ1-1, is DTGVSQNPRHKITKRGQNVTFRCDPISEHNRLYWYRQTLGQGPEFLTYFQNEAQLEKSRLLSDRFSAERPKGSFSTLEIQRTEQGDSAMYLCASSFRGPNTEAFFGQGTRLTVV.

This clone has only a few counts. The chain is built from TRBV23-1 and TRBJ2-6, with TRBD2 as a possible D gene (7 bases). TRBV23-1 is an ORF, with its function uncertain. CDR3 length: 18 residues. V lost 0 bases and J lost 1, with 13 bases in between. The DNA for the CDR3 is TGCGCCAGCAGTCAATCCTCCAGGGGAGGGTCTGGGGCCAACGTCCTGACTTTC. Amino acid sequence: CASSQSSRGGSGANVLTF.

The DNA of the CDR3 is TGTGCCACCAGTGATTCACGCAGGGGGACTAACGAGCAGTACTTC. This gives the protein CATSDSRRGTNEQYF. The rearrangement uses TRBV24-1 and TRBJ2-7; the D call may be TRBD1 or TRBD2 (7 bases each). Trimming removed 2 bases at V and 5 bases at J, with 15 bases between. This CDR3 region has 15 residues. CDR1 is KGHDR and CDR2 is SFDVKD in the germline V gene.